The rows below give T cell receptor beta chains drawn from one sample of a study of cytomegalovirus exposure and HLA in healthy donors. This table comes from immunoSEQ multiplex PCR, and its TCRdb copy is limited to in-frame clones, with some not included. The table has 150,000 to 200,000 clones, 70% to 90% seen once. The specimen was PBMCs. The receptors shown here come from a woman aged 18-35 years in good health and CMV-seropositive. The CDR3 runs from the conserved cysteine through the conserved F or W. Fields, in order: clone size, J gene, V gene, D gene, CDR3 protein, CDR3 DNA. A D gene is named only where the DNA matches it firmly. Some rows mark clone size as missing; the rest say once, few, many or name a class of expanded clone.

clone_size: NA; j_call: TRBJ2-7; v_call: TRBV2; d_call: TRBD2; cdr3_aa: CASRALAGGPSEQYF; cdr3_nt: TGTGCCAGCAGGGCACTAGCGGGGGGGCCTTCCGAGCAGTACTTC
clone_size: NA; j_call: TRBJ1-5; v_call: TRBV30; d_call: NA; cdr3_aa: CAWSGGVLRDQPQHF; cdr3_nt: TGTGCCTGGAGCGGGGGTGTTTTGCGCGATCAGCCCCAGCATTTT
clone_size: NA; j_call: TRBJ2-7; v_call: TRBV19; d_call: TRBD1; cdr3_aa: CASRDRGKNYEQYF; cdr3_nt: TGTGCCAGTCGTGACAGGGGAAAAAACTACGAGCAGTACTTC
clone_size: NA; j_call: TRBJ2-1; v_call: TRBV15; d_call: NA; cdr3_aa: CATSRPAGGTHEQFF; cdr3_nt: TGTGCCACCAGCAGACCCGCCGGGGGTACCCATGAGCAGTTCTTC
clone_size: NA; j_call: TRBJ2-2; v_call: TRBV7-2; d_call: TRBD1; cdr3_aa: CASSLDRGSTGELFF; cdr3_nt: TGTGCCAGCAGCTTAGACAGGGGGTCTACCGGGGAGCTGTTTTTT
clone_size: NA; j_call: TRBJ1-1; v_call: TRBV10-3; d_call: NA; cdr3_aa: CAIESYSGEAFF; cdr3_nt: TGTGCCATCGAATCGTACAGCGGTGAAGCTTTCTTT
clone_size: NA; j_call: TRBJ1-4; v_call: TRBV20-1; d_call: TRBD1; cdr3_aa: CSARTGGKLFF; cdr3_nt: TGCAGTGCCCGGACAGGGGGAAAACTGTTTTTT
clone_size: NA; j_call: TRBJ2-1; v_call: TRBV6-5; d_call: TRBD2; cdr3_aa: CASSFSGASNEQFF; cdr3_nt: TGTGCCAGCAGCTTTAGCGGGGCGAGCAATGAGCAGTTCTTC
clone_size: NA; j_call: TRBJ1-4; v_call: TRBV7-9; d_call: TRBD1; cdr3_aa: CASSSDRGSEKLFF; cdr3_nt: TGTGCCAGCAGTTCCGACAGGGGCAGTGAAAAACTGTTTTTT
clone_size: NA; j_call: TRBJ1-6; v_call: TRBV2; d_call: TRBD1; cdr3_aa: CASRQGDSPLHF; cdr3_nt: TGTGCCAGCAGGCAGGGGGATTCACCCCTCCACTTT
clone_size: NA; j_call: TRBJ1-3; v_call: TRBV29-1; d_call: NA; cdr3_aa: CSGGRGSGNTIYF; cdr3_nt: TGCAGCGGGGGCCGCGGCTCTGGAAACACCATATATTTT
clone_size: NA; j_call: TRBJ2-3; v_call: TRBV5-5; d_call: TRBD2; cdr3_aa: CASSSDALWAGGLTDTQYF; cdr3_nt: TGTGCCAGCAGTTCGGACGCACTTTGGGCGGGGGGCCTCACAGATACGCAGTATTTT
clone_size: NA; j_call: TRBJ2-4; v_call: TRBV5-1; d_call: TRBD1; cdr3_aa: CASSSKVGDRGPGEKNIQYF; cdr3_nt: TGCGCCAGCAGCTCAAAGGTGGGGGACAGGGGGCCCGGAGAAAAAAACATTCAGTACTTC
clone_size: NA; j_call: TRBJ2-5; v_call: TRBV2; d_call: NA; cdr3_aa: CASIQRGGGETQYF; cdr3_nt: TGTGCCAGCATTCAAAGGGGGGGCGGCGAGACCCAGTACTTC
clone_size: NA; j_call: TRBJ1-1; v_call: TRBV5-5; d_call: TRBD1; cdr3_aa: CASSWRTGNTEAFF; cdr3_nt: TGTGCCAGCAGCTGGAGGACAGGGAACACTGAAGCTTTCTTT
clone_size: NA; j_call: TRBJ1-1; v_call: TRBV2; d_call: TRBD1; cdr3_aa: CASSPGTGTEAFF; cdr3_nt: TGTGCCAGCAGCCCCGGGACAGGGACTGAAGCTTTCTTT
clone_size: NA; j_call: TRBJ1-4; v_call: TRBV30; d_call: NA; cdr3_aa: CAWSVGIRTNEKLFF; cdr3_nt: TGTGCCTGGAGTGTCGGGATACGGACTAATGAAAAACTGTTTTTT
clone_size: NA; j_call: TRBJ1-2; v_call: TRBV5-1; d_call: NA; cdr3_aa: CASSLGQYGYTF; cdr3_nt: TGCGCCAGCAGCTTGGGGCAGTATGGCTACACCTTC
clone_size: NA; j_call: TRBJ1-4; v_call: TRBV9; d_call: NA; cdr3_aa: CASGSGLNEKLFF; cdr3_nt: TGTGCCAGCGGCTCAGGTCTTAATGAAAAACTGTTTTTT
clone_size: NA; j_call: TRBJ2-1; v_call: TRBV29-1; d_call: TRBD2; cdr3_aa: CSVDPGLAYNEQFF; cdr3_nt: TGCAGCGTTGACCCGGGACTAGCCTACAATGAGCAGTTCTTC
clone_size: once; j_call: TRBJ2-1; v_call: TRBV27; d_call: NA; cdr3_aa: CASSPGSRVNEQFF; cdr3_nt: TGTGCCAGCAGTCCGGGATCAAGAGTCAATGAGCAGTTCTTC
clone_size: few; j_call: TRBJ2-3; v_call: TRBV5-4; d_call: TRBD2; cdr3_aa: CASSFPSGGTDTQYF; cdr3_nt: TGTGCCAGCAGCTTCCCAAGCGGGGGGACAGATACGCAGTATTTT
clone_size: NA; j_call: TRBJ2-7; v_call: TRBV7-9; d_call: TRBD1; cdr3_aa: CASSPRQGYEQYF; cdr3_nt: TGTGCCAGCAGTCCTAGACAGGGTTACGAGCAGTACTTC
clone_size: NA; j_call: TRBJ2-3; v_call: TRBV6-5; d_call: TRBD1; cdr3_aa: CASSPDRVTDTQYF; cdr3_nt: TGTGCCAGCAGCCCAGACAGGGTAACAGATACGCAGTATTTT
clone_size: NA; j_call: TRBJ2-6; v_call: TRBV4-1; d_call: TRBD2; cdr3_aa: CASSRELISGGSSGANVLTF; cdr3_nt: TGCGCCAGCAGCCGAGAGCTGATTAGCGGGGGGAGCTCTGGGGCCAACGTCCTGACTTTC
clone_size: NA; j_call: TRBJ1-6; v_call: TRBV6-1; d_call: NA; cdr3_aa: CASSGGRAQDSPLHF; cdr3_nt: TGTGCCAGCAGTGGAGGAAGAGCACAAGACTCACCCCTCCACTTT
clone_size: NA; j_call: TRBJ2-7; v_call: TRBV6-5; d_call: TRBD2; cdr3_aa: CASSYGRTSVPHEQYF; cdr3_nt: TGTGCCAGCAGTTACGGCCGGACTAGCGTACCTCACGAGCAGTACTTC
clone_size: NA; j_call: TRBJ1-1; v_call: TRBV7-7; d_call: NA; cdr3_aa: CASSLALGTITEAFF; cdr3_nt: TGTGCTAGCAGCTTAGCTTTGGGCACAATCACTGAAGCTTTCTTT
clone_size: NA; j_call: TRBJ2-3; v_call: TRBV29-1; d_call: NA; cdr3_aa: CSVNTGPDTQYF; cdr3_nt: TGCAGCGTTAACACAGGGCCCGATACGCAGTATTTT
clone_size: NA; j_call: TRBJ1-4; v_call: TRBV28; d_call: TRBD1; cdr3_aa: CASSSHRGGTNEKLFF; cdr3_nt: TGTGCCAGCAGTTCTCACAGGGGCGGAACTAATGAAAAACTGTTTTTT
clone_size: NA; j_call: TRBJ1-5; v_call: TRBV27; d_call: TRBD1; cdr3_aa: CASSRQGALSNQPQHF; cdr3_nt: TGTGCCAGCAGTCGACAGGGGGCTTTGAGCAATCAGCCCCAGCATTTT
clone_size: NA; j_call: TRBJ1-5; v_call: TRBV19; d_call: NA; cdr3_aa: CASSIGQEWINQPQHF; cdr3_nt: TGTGCCAGTAGTATAGGACAGGAGTGGATCAATCAGCCCCAGCATTTT
clone_size: few; j_call: TRBJ1-1; v_call: TRBV12-5; d_call: NA; cdr3_aa: CASGSDTEAFF; cdr3_nt: TGTGCTAGTGGTTCCGACACTGAAGCTTTCTTT
clone_size: NA; j_call: TRBJ1-2; v_call: TRBV28; d_call: NA; cdr3_aa: CASSFQGPNYGYTF; cdr3_nt: TGTGCCAGCAGTTTCCAGGGGCCTAACTATGGCTACACCTTC
clone_size: NA; j_call: TRBJ2-2; v_call: TRBV7-8; d_call: NA; cdr3_aa: CASRGSQGDSNTGELFF; cdr3_nt: TGTGCCAGCAGAGGTAGTCAGGGTGATTCGAACACCGGGGAGCTGTTTTTT
clone_size: NA; j_call: TRBJ1-1; v_call: TRBV6-5; d_call: NA; cdr3_aa: CASTSGQGKASF; cdr3_nt: TGTGCCAGCACCTCAGGGCAGGGAAAAGCTTCCTTT
clone_size: NA; j_call: TRBJ2-1; v_call: TRBV27; d_call: NA; cdr3_aa: CASMSFGGAHNEQFF; cdr3_nt: TGTGCCAGCATGTCATTTGGGGGGGCCCACAATGAGCAGTTCTTC
clone_size: NA; j_call: TRBJ1-2; v_call: TRBV5-1; d_call: TRBD1; cdr3_aa: CASSLSPGTDTSNYGYTF; cdr3_nt: TGCGCCAGCAGCCTATCCCCCGGGACAGATACTTCTAACTATGGCTACACCTTC
clone_size: once; j_call: TRBJ1-1; v_call: TRBV12-5; d_call: TRBD1; cdr3_aa: CASLGQGTEAFF; cdr3_nt: TGTGCTAGTTTGGGACAGGGAACTGAAGCTTTCTTT
clone_size: NA; j_call: TRBJ2-2; v_call: TRBV7-3; d_call: NA; cdr3_aa: CASSEGGAGELFF; cdr3_nt: TGTGCCAGCAGCGAAGGGGGGGCCGGGGAGCTGTTTTTT
clone_size: NA; j_call: TRBJ2-7; v_call: TRBV18; d_call: NA; cdr3_aa: CASSPPAVYEQYF; cdr3_nt: TGTGCCAGCTCACCACCCGCGGTCTACGAGCAGTACTTC
clone_size: NA; j_call: TRBJ2-7; v_call: TRBV15; d_call: TRBD1; cdr3_aa: CATSRDREYEQYF; cdr3_nt: TGTGCCACCAGCAGGGACAGGGAGTACGAGCAGTACTTC
clone_size: NA; j_call: TRBJ1-2; v_call: TRBV29-1; d_call: TRBD1; cdr3_aa: CSAGSGRGVYGYTF; cdr3_nt: TGCAGCGCCGGGTCGGGCAGGGGGGTCTATGGCTACACCTTC
clone_size: NA; j_call: TRBJ1-4; v_call: TRBV7-8; d_call: TRBD1; cdr3_aa: CASSLRTGVEKLFF; cdr3_nt: TGTGCCAGCAGCCTGAGGACAGGGGTAGAAAAACTGTTTTTT
clone_size: NA; j_call: TRBJ2-5; v_call: TRBV6-1; d_call: TRBD2; cdr3_aa: CASREASGTLLGAQYF; cdr3_nt: TGTGCCAGCAGAGAAGCTAGCGGAACCCTTTTGGGGGCCCAGTACTTC
clone_size: NA; j_call: TRBJ1-4; v_call: TRBV19; d_call: NA; cdr3_aa: CASSLIPGSTNEKLFF; cdr3_nt: TGTGCCAGTAGTCTAATACCGGGATCAACTAATGAAAAACTGTTTTTT
clone_size: NA; j_call: TRBJ2-1; v_call: TRBV5-4; d_call: TRBD2; cdr3_aa: CASSTGTSGYNEQFF; cdr3_nt: TGTGCCAGCAGCACCGGGACTAGCGGCTACAATGAGCAGTTCTTC
clone_size: NA; j_call: TRBJ1-2; v_call: TRBV6-5; d_call: TRBD1; cdr3_aa: CASSLGQDGYTF; cdr3_nt: TGTGCCAGCAGTTTAGGACAGGATGGCTACACCTTC
clone_size: NA; j_call: TRBJ2-1; v_call: TRBV9; d_call: NA; cdr3_aa: CASSVAEDSPYNEQFF; cdr3_nt: TGTGCCAGCAGCGTAGCTGAGGATTCCCCCTACAATGAGCAGTTCTTC
clone_size: NA; j_call: TRBJ1-3; v_call: TRBV9; d_call: NA; cdr3_aa: CASSSRGSSGNTIYF; cdr3_nt: TGTGCCAGCAGCTCAAGGGGAAGCTCTGGAAACACCATATATTTT
clone_size: few; j_call: TRBJ2-7; v_call: TRBV6-5; d_call: NA; cdr3_aa: CASSGWTETYEQYF; cdr3_nt: TGTGCCAGCAGTGGGTGGACAGAAACCTACGAGCAGTACTTC
clone_size: NA; j_call: TRBJ2-5; v_call: TRBV29-1; d_call: NA; cdr3_aa: CSVEDPLIPRKTQYF; cdr3_nt: TGCAGCGTTGAAGATCCCTTGATTCCGCGGAAGACCCAGTACTTC
clone_size: once; j_call: TRBJ2-1; v_call: TRBV2; d_call: NA; cdr3_aa: CASGGALYNEQFF; cdr3_nt: TGTGCCAGCGGGGGGGCTCTTTACAATGAGCAGTTCTTC
clone_size: NA; j_call: TRBJ1-1; v_call: TRBV4-3; d_call: NA; cdr3_aa: CASSQDVAGGRGEAFF; cdr3_nt: TGCGCCAGCAGCCAAGATGTAGCCGGCGGACGGGGAGAAGCTTTCTTT
clone_size: NA; j_call: TRBJ2-3; v_call: TRBV9; d_call: NA; cdr3_aa: CASSVVGAVADTQYF; cdr3_nt: TGTGCCAGCAGCGTAGTGGGGGCGGTGGCAGATACGCAGTATTTT
clone_size: NA; j_call: TRBJ1-2; v_call: TRBV6-6; d_call: NA; cdr3_aa: CAGSQGWGYTF; cdr3_nt: TGTGCCGGGTCACAGGGTTGGGGCTACACCTTC
clone_size: NA; j_call: TRBJ2-4; v_call: TRBV7-9; d_call: NA; cdr3_aa: CASSAQGNGIQYF; cdr3_nt: TGTGCCAGCAGCGCACAGGGAAACGGCATTCAGTACTTC
clone_size: NA; j_call: TRBJ2-6; v_call: TRBV28; d_call: NA; cdr3_aa: CASSAGDRDVLTF; cdr3_nt: TGTGCCAGCAGCGCTGGCGATCGGGACGTCCTGACTTTC
clone_size: few; j_call: TRBJ2-4; v_call: TRBV5-1; d_call: TRBD2; cdr3_aa: CASSLGTSRSGNIQYF; cdr3_nt: TGCGCCAGCAGCCTAGGGACTAGCAGAAGTGGTAACATTCAGTACTTC
clone_size: NA; j_call: TRBJ2-7; v_call: TRBV5-6; d_call: NA; cdr3_aa: CASSLLGGTEYEQYF; cdr3_nt: TGTGCCAGCAGCTTGTTGGGCGGGACAGAATACGAGCAGTACTTC